The clone carrying this T cell receptor (beta chain) was seen more than once but under ten times. The target antigen is unknown. V was clipped by 6 bases and J by 3 bases, with 21 bases between them. The CDR3 loop spans 16 amino acids. Germline loops: CDR1 MNHEY, CDR2 SMNVEV (reference sequence). This sample is part of a study of post-analysis software for immune sequencing data. Study-wide findings and caveats: Samples from one preparation batch, clustered by F measure, grouped strongly together. About five TRBV segments were more frequent in patients than controls; TRBV5-6, TRBV5-1 and TRBV20-1 belonged to this group. Significantly lower normalized Chao1 diversity was seen in multiple sclerosis patients than in controls.

Researchers reported that TCR beta cDNA libraries carried unique molecular identifiers. TCRdb processed the PCR reads anew with MiXCR; each CDR3 protein has one entry. This table holds around 770,000 distinct CDR3 sequences, roughly 50% found once. The specimen was blood. This clonotype was sampled from a girl aged 10-17 years with multiple sclerosis. This chain links TRBV27 with TRBJ2-7; D not certain. The CDR3 reads CASSPQKVTHGYEQYF. The DNA of the CDR3 is TGTGCCAGCAGCCCCCAGAAAGTTACGCACGGCTACGAGCAGTACTTC.